This TCR beta chain was recovered during a study of blood T cell repertoires in COVID-19 (dated by TCRdb to 2018 to 2021). Study-wide context: Collaborator samples came from the United States, Italy and Spain and covered acute and convalescent phases of COVID-19. Where available, HLA class I and class II types were taken from metadata supplied by the sample provider and were not determined by assay-based typing. The samples were drawn from the first 160 participants of the ongoing ImmuneRACE study and from some 1,300 subjects provided by 6 global collaborators. The repertoires were made available in a free public database intended to serve as a resource for research on the immune response to SARS-CoV-2. The material from the prospective study consisted of cDNA or gDNA derived from T cells, B-cell-depleted T cells, or PBMCs. Deeply sampled blood TCRbeta repertoires from subjects exposed to, actively infected with, or recovered from COVID-19 were included in the dataset. Nearly every sample came with metadata listing a de-identified subject ID, COVID-19 status, age in years and sex. Study-level results and caveats: How much clinical and demographic metadata was included differed by source and by participant, and the metadata was provided uncurated.

V was cut back by 0 bases and J by 10 bases, leaving a gap of 9 bases between them. Including the terminal cysteine and phenylalanine, the CDR3 comprises 12 residues. The only DNA kept is the CDR3, 36 bases in frame from the first base. In the germline V gene, CDR1 corresponds to MNHEY and CDR2 to SVGAGI. Concerning this clone itself: What antigen it recognizes has not been identified. No quality values exist for individual bases; no much larger clone is one base distant.

TCRbeta CDR3 regions were amplified from genomic DNA using the immunoSEQ Assay, a bias-controlled multiplex PCR. In the source study's methods: The number of nucleated cells in each sample was estimated from the amplification of reference gene primers within the assay. To quantify the absolute abundance of each unique TCRbeta CDR3 rearrangement, sequence reads were collapsed and filtered. Productive Simpson clonality was computed per sample as the square root of Simpson's diversity index over productive rearrangements. TCRdb carries this immuneACCESS record with in-frame sequences only. Its versions omit some clonotypes, under half of them owing to an unresolved V gene in the studies checked, with the rest unexplained. The DNA gave D and trimming, while V, J and clone size come from that table. The sample table lists about 230,000 clones, 87% of them with a count of one. The top ten constitute approximately 12% of the sample.

A second Seattle source provided samples from volunteer blood donors who had recovered from COVID-19. Whole blood was collected in K2EDTA tubes by collaborating institutions according to the institutions' own protocols. For TCRbeta analysis, collaborators shipped samples in one of three forms: frozen whole blood, isolated PBMCs, or DNA extracted from either of those sample types. Source material: peripheral blood. This receptor was identified in a woman between 18 and 30 years old who had recovered from COVID-19. The V gene is TRBV6-5 and the J gene is TRBJ1-2; a tentative D match to TRBD1 spans 5 bases. The DNA is TGTGCCAGCAGTTACTCGGGGACTTTCTACACCTTC. This is translated as CASSYSGTFYTF.